This T cell receptor beta chain was recovered during a study of T cells in localized non-small cell lung cancer. This CDR3 comprises 15 residues. Germline CDR1 reads SQVTM; CDR2 reads ANQGSEA. J was trimmed by 4 bases and V by 2 bases; bases with no gene match: 10. A note on this clone: Its specificity is not known.

Study outcomes and limitations: An association was observed between higher blood T cell density and longer overall survival.

Libraries were prepared by immunoSEQ multiplex PCR; TCRdb keeps only in-frame clonotypes and omits some of them. The sample contains tens of thousands of clones, approximately 80% of which appear only once. The TCR sequence derives from a man between 40 and 70 years old with stage III lung adenocarcinoma. Material: peripheral blood mononuclear cells, obtained before any cancer treatment. The gene calls are TRBV29-1 and TRBJ1-2; 7 bases align to TRBD1. The CDR3 is CSVETRDSLSYGYTF. The CDR3 DNA is TGCAGCGTTGAAACCCGGGACAGTTTAAGCTATGGCTACACCTTC.